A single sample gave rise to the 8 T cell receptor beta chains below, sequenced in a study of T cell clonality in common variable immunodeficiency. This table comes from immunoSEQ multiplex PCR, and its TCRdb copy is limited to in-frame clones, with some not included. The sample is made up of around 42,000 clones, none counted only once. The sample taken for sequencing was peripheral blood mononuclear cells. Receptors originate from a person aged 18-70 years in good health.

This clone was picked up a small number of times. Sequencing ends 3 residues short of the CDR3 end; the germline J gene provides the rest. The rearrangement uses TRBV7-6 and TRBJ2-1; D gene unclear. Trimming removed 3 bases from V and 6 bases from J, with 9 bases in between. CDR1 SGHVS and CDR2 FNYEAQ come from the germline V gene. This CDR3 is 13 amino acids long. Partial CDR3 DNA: TGTGCCAGCAGCTTGTTCCCCTCCAATGAG. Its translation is CASSLFPSNE. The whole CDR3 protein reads CASSLFPSNEQFF.

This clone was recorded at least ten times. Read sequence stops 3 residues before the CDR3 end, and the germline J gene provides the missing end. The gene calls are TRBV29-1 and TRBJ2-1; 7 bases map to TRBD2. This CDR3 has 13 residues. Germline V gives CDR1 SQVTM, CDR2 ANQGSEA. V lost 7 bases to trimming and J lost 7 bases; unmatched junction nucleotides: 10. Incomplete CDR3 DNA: TGCAGCGCGGCTCTGGGCGGGAGAAATGAG. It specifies CSAALGGRNE. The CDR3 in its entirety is CSAALGGRNEQFF.

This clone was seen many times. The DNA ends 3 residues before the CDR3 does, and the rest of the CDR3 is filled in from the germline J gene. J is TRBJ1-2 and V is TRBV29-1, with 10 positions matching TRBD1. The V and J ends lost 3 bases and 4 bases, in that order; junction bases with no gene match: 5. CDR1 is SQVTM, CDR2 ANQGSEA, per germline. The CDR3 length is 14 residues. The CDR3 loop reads CSVDSRTGGYGYTF. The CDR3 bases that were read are TGCAGCGTTGATTCCCGGACAGGGGGCTATGGC.

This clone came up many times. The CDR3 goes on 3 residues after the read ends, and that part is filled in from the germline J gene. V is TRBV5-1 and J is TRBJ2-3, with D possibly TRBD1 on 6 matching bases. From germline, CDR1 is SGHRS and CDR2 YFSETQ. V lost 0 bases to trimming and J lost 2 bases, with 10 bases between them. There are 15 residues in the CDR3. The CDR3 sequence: CASSLVGGHTDTQYF. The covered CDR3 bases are TGCGCCAGCAGCTTGGTTGGGGGACACACAGATACG. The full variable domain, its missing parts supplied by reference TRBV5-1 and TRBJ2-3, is KAGVTQTPRYLIKTRGQQVTLSCSPISGHRSVSWYQQTPGQGLQFLFEYFSETQRNKGNFPGRFSGRQFSNSRSEMNVSTLELGDSALYLCASSLVGGHTDTQYFGPGTRLTVL.

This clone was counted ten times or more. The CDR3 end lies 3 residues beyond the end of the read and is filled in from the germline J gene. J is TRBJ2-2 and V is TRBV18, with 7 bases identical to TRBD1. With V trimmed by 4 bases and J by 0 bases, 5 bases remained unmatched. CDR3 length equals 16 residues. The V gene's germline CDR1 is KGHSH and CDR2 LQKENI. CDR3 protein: CASSLGTDPNTGELFF. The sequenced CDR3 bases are TGTGCCAGCTCACTAGGGACAGACCCGAACACCGGGGAG.

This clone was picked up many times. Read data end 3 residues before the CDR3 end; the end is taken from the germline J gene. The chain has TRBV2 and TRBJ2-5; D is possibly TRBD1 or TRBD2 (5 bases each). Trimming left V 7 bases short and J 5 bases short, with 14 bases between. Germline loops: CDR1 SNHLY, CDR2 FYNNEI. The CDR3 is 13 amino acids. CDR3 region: CASMRGPTETQYF. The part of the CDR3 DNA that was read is TGTGCCAGCATGAGGGGTCCCACGGAGACC.

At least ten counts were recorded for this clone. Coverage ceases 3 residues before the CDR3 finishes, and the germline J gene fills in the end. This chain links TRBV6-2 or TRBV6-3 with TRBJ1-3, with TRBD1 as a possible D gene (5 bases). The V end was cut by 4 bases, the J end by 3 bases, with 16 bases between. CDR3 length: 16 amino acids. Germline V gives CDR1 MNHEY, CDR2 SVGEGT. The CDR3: CASSSAGTQGGNTIYF. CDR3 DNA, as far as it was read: TGTGCCAGCAGTTCTGCCGGGACTCAGGGTGGAAACACC.

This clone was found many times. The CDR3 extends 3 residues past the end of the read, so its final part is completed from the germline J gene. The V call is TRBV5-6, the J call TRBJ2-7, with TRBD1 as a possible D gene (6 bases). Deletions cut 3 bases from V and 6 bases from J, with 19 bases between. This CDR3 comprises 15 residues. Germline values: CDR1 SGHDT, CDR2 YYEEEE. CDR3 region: CASSSPGHAWGEQYF. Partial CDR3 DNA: TGTGCCAGCAGCTCGCCGGGACACGCTTGGGGCGAG.